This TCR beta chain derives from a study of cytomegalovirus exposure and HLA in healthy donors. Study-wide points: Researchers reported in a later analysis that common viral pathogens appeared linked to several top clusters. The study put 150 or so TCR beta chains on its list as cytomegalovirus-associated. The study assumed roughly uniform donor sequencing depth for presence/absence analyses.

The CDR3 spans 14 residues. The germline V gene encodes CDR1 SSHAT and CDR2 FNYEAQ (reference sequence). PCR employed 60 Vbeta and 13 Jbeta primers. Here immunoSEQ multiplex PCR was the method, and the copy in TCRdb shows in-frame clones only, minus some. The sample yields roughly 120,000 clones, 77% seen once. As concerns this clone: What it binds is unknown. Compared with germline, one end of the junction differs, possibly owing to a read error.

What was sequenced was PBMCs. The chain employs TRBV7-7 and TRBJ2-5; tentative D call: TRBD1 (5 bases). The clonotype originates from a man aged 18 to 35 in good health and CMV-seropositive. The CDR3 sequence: CASSLGRGTETQYF. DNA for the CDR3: TGTGCTAGCAGCTTAGGAAGGGGAACGGAGACCCAGTACTTC.